The rows below give T cell receptor beta chains drawn from one sample of a study of blood T cell repertoires in COVID-19. TCRdb keeps only in-frame clones here, not all; method: immunoSEQ multiplex PCR. The sample holds approximately 150,000 clones, roughly 87% seen once. Sequenced material: peripheral blood. The receptors stem from a human donor in a cohort sampled during active COVID-19. Both conserved end residues are part of each CDR3. Fields, in order: D gene, V gene, clone size, J gene, CDR3 DNA, CDR3 protein. The D gene is left open where the match is weak. Clone size, where shown, is once, few, many, or a class for clones that have expanded.

TRBD2	TRBV13	-	TRBJ2-1	TGTGCCAGCAGCCCCCGGACTAGCGGGTACCTCCCAAACAATGAGCAGTTCTTC	CASSPRTSGYLPNNEQFF
-	TRBV20-1	once	TRBJ1-1	TGCAGTGCCGCACTGAGCGCTGAAGCTTTCTTT	CSAALSAEAFF
-	TRBV27	-	TRBJ2-3	TGTGCCAGCAGTATAGCCCTAGGGGGAGCTAGCACAGATACGCAGTATTTT	CASSIALGGASTDTQYF
TRBD1	TRBV5-4	-	TRBJ1-1	TGTGCCAGCAGCTGGGATACAGGGGGGACTGAAGCTTTCTTT	CASSWDTGGTEAFF
-	TRBV7-8	-	TRBJ1-2	TGTGCCAGCAGCTTACCAGGGAATGGCTACACCTTC	CASSLPGNGYTF
-	TRBV9	once	TRBJ2-1	TGTGCCAGCAGCGTAGCTCTCAATGAGCAGTTCTTC	CASSVALNEQFF
TRBD2	TRBV9	-	TRBJ2-3	TGTGCCAGCAGCGTAGGGGCTAGCGGGGAAGATACGCAGTATTTT	CASSVGASGEDTQYF
TRBD2	TRBV4-3	-	TRBJ2-2	TGCGCCAGCAGCCGCGGACTAGCGGGGGATTACGCCGGGGAGCTGTTTTTT	CASSRGLAGDYAGELFF
TRBD1	TRBV12-3/TRBV12-4	-	TRBJ2-5	TGTGCCAGCAACCCGGACAGGGGCGAGACCCAGTACTTC	CASNPDRGETQYF
TRBD2	TRBV7-2	-	TRBJ2-1	TGTGCCAGCAGCTTAAGGTTCTGGGAGGGTGAGCAGTTCTTC	CASSLRFWEGEQFF
-	TRBV19	-	TRBJ2-3	TGTGCCAGTAGTCCCCGGGGGGCGGGAGATACGCAGTATTTT	CASSPRGAGDTQYF
-	TRBV30	once	TRBJ2-7	TGTGCCTGGAGTGTACAGAGACAGACCTACGAGCAGTACTTC	CAWSVQRQTYEQYF
TRBD1	TRBV6-5	-	TRBJ1-2	TGTGCCAGCAGCCCCACAGGGGGCGCGAATGGCTACACCTTC	CASSPTGGANGYTF
-	TRBV5-4	-	TRBJ1-4	TGTGCCAGCAGCTTACCGGGGGAAAAACTGTTTTTT	CASSLPGEKLFF
-	TRBV7-9	-	TRBJ1-5	TGTGCCAGCAGCTTGGGGCACCAGCCCCAGCATTTT	CASSLGHQPQHF
-	TRBV30	-	TRBJ1-3	TGTGCCTGGAGGTCATCGGGGAACACCATATATTTT	CAWRSSGNTIYF
TRBD1	TRBV29-1	few	TRBJ2-7	TGCAGCGTCGGGGGAGGGGACAGGGCCTACGAGCAGTACTTC	CSVGGGDRAYEQYF
TRBD1	TRBV5-1	-	TRBJ1-2	TGCGCCAGCAATACCGGGACAGGGAACGGCTACACCTTC	CASNTGTGNGYTF
TRBD1	TRBV2	-	TRBJ2-7	TGTGCCAGCAGTGACACAGGGGGTACGGAGGAGCAGTACTTC	CASSDTGGTEEQYF
-	TRBV7-6	-	TRBJ2-3	TGTGCCAGCAGCTTAGCGGTCCGGGGGAGCACAGATACGCAGTATTTT	CASSLAVRGSTDTQYF
TRBD2	TRBV7-3	-	TRBJ2-1	TGTGCCAGCAGCGTTGAAGCGGGGCGCGCCCTCTCCTACAATGAGCAGTTCTTC	CASSVEAGRALSYNEQFF
-	TRBV18	once	TRBJ2-5	TGTGCCAGCTCACCTGCTAGCAGCGAGACCCAGTACTTC	CASSPASSETQYF
TRBD1	TRBV7-9	-	TRBJ2-6	TGTGCCAGCAGCTGGACAGGGGAATGGACTGGGGCCAACGTCCTGACTTTC	CASSWTGEWTGANVLTF
TRBD1	TRBV4-1	-	TRBJ2-7	TGCGCCAGCAGCCAAGTGCCGACAGGGGGGTACGAGCAGTACTTC	CASSQVPTGGYEQYF
-	TRBV29-1	-	TRBJ1-2	TGCAGCGTTGAAGTCGTACCCAGCTATGGCTACACCTTC	CSVEVVPSYGYTF
-	TRBV18	-	TRBJ1-1	TGTGCCAGCTCACCACGGACACTCCAGGGACATCAGAACACTGAAGCTTTCTTT	CASSPRTLQGHQNTEAFF
-	TRBV25-1	-	TRBJ1-6	TGTGCCAGCAGTGAGGGGGGATACCATAATTCACCCCTCCACTTT	CASSEGGYHNSPLHF
-	TRBV11-2	-	TRBJ1-1	TGTGCCAGCAGCTTGAGACAGCTTACGAACACTGAAGCTTTCTTT	CASSLRQLTNTEAFF
-	TRBV4-3	-	TRBJ2-3	TGCGCCAGCAGCCAAGATCCGCCCACTAGCTCCCTCCCTTCTGGCACAGATACGCAGTATTTT	CASSQDPPTSSLPSGTDTQYF
-	TRBV30	-	TRBJ1-4	TGTGCCTGGGACCTAAACAGGGAAAAACTGTTTTTT	CAWDLNREKLFF
TRBD1	TRBV9	-	TRBJ1-1	TGTGCCAGCAGCGTCCCCGGGACAGGGGGCACTGAAGCTTTCTTT	CASSVPGTGGTEAFF
TRBD1	TRBV7-3	-	TRBJ2-2	TGTGCCAGCAGCCCTGGGCGCAGGGGGCGCACCGGGGAGCTGTTTTTT	CASSPGRRGRTGELFF
-	TRBV5-4	-	TRBJ2-3	TGTGCCAGCAGCTTGTCGCCGCCCTCGGGGGGCACAGATACGCAGTATTTT	CASSLSPPSGGTDTQYF
TRBD1	TRBV5-1	-	TRBJ1-1	TGCGCCAGCAGCTTTGAGGGGGCGGGAGGCACTGAAGCTTTCTTT	CASSFEGAGGTEAFF
TRBD1	TRBV6-6	-	TRBJ1-5	TGTGCCAGCAATGACAGGGGGCTAAATCAGCCCCAGCATTTT	CASNDRGLNQPQHF
-	TRBV6-6	-	TRBJ2-7	TGTGCCAGCAGTTCGGAGACCTACGAGCAGTACTTC	CASSSETYEQYF
-	TRBV12-3/TRBV12-4	-	TRBJ2-7	TGTGCCAGCAGTTTAGCGGCCGTAAGCGAGCAGTACTTC	CASSLAAVSEQYF